One sample yielded the 20 T cell receptor beta chains listed below, sequenced in a study of T cells in pancreatic ductal adenocarcinoma. Surgery without prior neoadjuvant therapy was the treatment of the selected pancreatic ductal adenocarcinoma patients. Profiling relied on immunoSEQ multiplex PCR, and the TCRdb table lists in-frame clones only, not all of them. The data contain 31,000 or so clones, around nine tenths of them seen just once; the ten biggest clones take up around 2.1%. The sample comprised PBMCs. The origin of the receptors is a human donor with pancreatic ductal adenocarcinoma.

The chain combines TRBV5-4 with TRBJ2-7; D may be TRBD2 (5 bases). This CDR3 has 13 amino acids. Germline V gene sequence: CDR1 SGHNT, CDR2 YYREEE (reference sequence). Deletions cut 1 base from V and 0 bases from J, with 5 bases between. Written as DNA, the CDR3 is TGTGCCAGCAGCTTGACTAGCTCCTACGAGCAGTACTTC. As protein: CASSLTSSYEQYF.

The sample holds a few counts of this clone. The V call is TRBV2, the J call TRBJ1-1; D gene unclear. Trimming removed 7 bases at V and 2 bases at J, with 11 bases between. CDR1 and CDR2 (germline): SNHLY, FYNNEI. The CDR3 has 13 amino acids. CDR3 sequence reads: CASTRSGNTEAFF. The CDR3 nucleotides read TGTGCCAGCACTAGGTCAGGTAACACTGAAGCTTTCTTT.

V usage is TRBV27 and J usage is TRBJ2-5; 12 bases are shared with TRBD1. The germline V gene has CDR1 MNHEY and CDR2 SMNVEV (reference sequence). The CDR3 extends over 15 amino acids. Germline trimming cut 5 bases from V and 5 bases from J; bases unmatched to any gene: 6. The CDR3 region has the DNA TGTGCCAGCAGTCCTGGGACAGGGGGCGCTGAGACCCAGTACTTC. Protein: CASSPGTGGAETQYF.

This clone was observed a handful of times. V gene TRBV2 combines with J gene TRBJ2-1; TRBD2 matches at 9 bases. This CDR3 has 17 amino acids. CDR1 SNHLY and CDR2 FYNNEI come from the germline V gene. Trimming cost V 4 bases and J 4 bases; bases outside gene matches: 11. The DNA of the CDR3 is TGTGCCAGCAGTGGTCTTGCTCTAGCGGGACCGTACAATGAGCAGTTCTTC. It yields the protein CASSGLALAGPYNEQFF.

The chain uses TRBV18 and TRBJ2-7; D is ambiguous. The CDR3 is 14 residues long. V gave up 0 bases and J gave up 2 bases, with 8 bases separating them. Germline V gene data show CDR1 as KGHSH and CDR2 as LQKENI. Here the CDR3 reads CASSPPANPYEQYF. CDR3 coding DNA: TGTGCCAGCTCACCACCGGCGAATCCCTACGAGCAGTACTTC.

The chain combines TRBV15 with TRBJ2-4, with 10 bases matching TRBD1. Germline lookup yields CDR1 LNHNV and CDR2 YYDKDF (reference sequence). There are 14 residues in the CDR3. J lost 15 bases, V lost 3 bases, and 11 bases had no gene match. The CDR3 loop is CATSRTAGQGFRYF. As DNA, the CDR3 is TGTGCCACCAGCAGGACGGCGGGACAGGGGTTTCGGTACTTC.

A single count supports this clone. The gene calls are TRBV28 and TRBJ2-1, with 9 bases that match TRBD1. The germline gives CDR1 MDHEN, CDR2 SYDVKM. V shed 5 bases, J shed 8 bases, and the junction held 10 bases outside the gene matches. CDR3 size: 15 residues. In nucleotides, the CDR3 is TGTGCCAGCAGTCCAATTGACAGGGGGAGCGATGAGCAGTTCTTC. Protein: CASSPIDRGSDEQFF.

The rearrangement joins TRBV6-5 to TRBJ2-7; TRBD1 might be the D (6 bases). This CDR3 spans 14 amino acids. The germline V gene encodes CDR1 MNHEY and CDR2 SVGAGI. V was shortened by 6 bases and J by 3 bases, with 15 bases between the two germline ends. The CDR3 is CASRRRDTYYEQYF. DNA for the CDR3: TGTGCCAGCAGACGCCGGGACACTTACTACGAGCAGTACTTC.

V and J are TRBV5-4 and TRBJ1-3, with D unresolved. The V end lost 3 bases, the J end lost 2 bases, and 12 bases lay between the germline ends. The CDR3 extends over 15 amino acids. Per germline, CDR1 SGHNT and CDR2 YYREEE (reference sequence). The CDR3 nucleotides are TGTGCCAGCAGCTCCGCCGACAAGGCTGGAAACACCATATATTTT. Its protein product is CASSSADKAGNTIYF.

V usage is TRBV7-2 and J usage is TRBJ2-1; TRBD1 aligns across 7 bases. V lost 5 bases, J lost 2 bases, and 9 bases stayed unmatched. The CDR3 spans 16 residues. The germline CDR1 and CDR2 sequences are SGHTA and FQGNSA. This chain's CDR3 is CASSERDSSAYNEQFF. The CDR3 DNA sequence: TGTGCCAGCAGCGAACGGGACAGTTCTGCCTACAATGAGCAGTTCTTC. The full variable domain, its missing parts supplied by reference TRBV7-2 and TRBJ2-1, is GAGVSQSPSNKVTEKGKDVELRCDPISGHTALYWYRQSLGQGLEFLIYFQGNSAPDKSGLPSDRFSAERTGGSVSTLTIQRTQQEDSAVYLCASSERDSSAYNEQFFGPGTRLTVL.

This chain connects TRBV6-6 to TRBJ2-1; 8 positions agree with TRBD2. CDR3 length: 16 amino acids. Germline V gives CDR1 MNHNY, CDR2 SVGAGI (reference sequence). With 2 bases clipped from V and 4 bases from J, the junction kept 7 bases outside the gene matches. In nucleotides, the CDR3 is TGTGCCAGCAGTTACACAATAGCGGGGAGGTACAATGAGCAGTTCTTC. Protein product: CASSYTIAGRYNEQFF.

The V call is TRBV2, the J call TRBJ1-1, with TRBD1 matching over 9 bases. Germline V CDR1 and CDR2: SNHLY, FYNNEI. The CDR3 runs to 14 residues. J lost 3 bases, V lost 5 bases, and 4 bases had no gene match. The CDR3 loop reads CASSWDREDTEAFF. The CDR3 DNA reads as TGTGCCAGCAGTTGGGACAGGGAGGACACTGAAGCTTTCTTT.

This sequence joins TRBV4-1 and TRBJ2-7; 12 bases are shared with TRBD2. The CDR3 is made up of 16 amino acids. V was pared by 4 bases and J by 0 bases, with 4 bases of the junction left unmatched. Germline V gene data show CDR1 as MGHRA and CDR2 as YSYEKL. The CDR3 nucleotides read TGCGCCAGCAGCCTCGAACTAGCGGGAGGCTCCTACGAGCAGTACTTC. Amino acids: CASSLELAGGSYEQYF.

The V and J genes are TRBV6-1 and TRBJ2-5; D is unclear. This CDR3 region has 15 residues. The germline V gene has CDR1 MNHNS and CDR2 SASEGT. V was trimmed by 8 bases and J by 5 bases, leaving 21 bases between them. The CDR3: CASGIAHSEWETQYF. CDR3 sequence (DNA): TGTGCCAGCGGAATAGCCCACTCTGAATGGGAGACCCAGTACTTC.

V gene TRBV4-1 combines with J gene TRBJ1-5, with unresolved D. Trimming took 1 base from V and 1 from J, leaving 14 bases between them. The CDR3 runs to 17 residues. The germline V gene has CDR1 MGHRA and CDR2 YSYEKL. CDR3 residues: CASSQVAGGISNQPQHF. CDR3 sequence (DNA): TGCGCCAGCAGCCAAGTTGCTGGCGGGATCAGCAATCAGCCCCAGCATTTT.

The chain couples TRBV5-1 to TRBJ2-5, with TRBD1 identical over 7 bases. V lost 2 bases, J lost 1 base, and 8 bases stayed unmatched. The CDR3 is 16 amino acids. Germline V gene sequence: CDR1 SGHRS, CDR2 YFSETQ. The CDR3: CASSFHGTVTQETQYF. The CDR3 DNA follows: TGCGCCAGCAGCTTCCACGGGACAGTGACCCAAGAGACCCAGTACTTC.

V gene TRBV9 combines with J gene TRBJ2-5; TRBD1 matches 7 bases. The CDR3 contains 15 residues. Trimming cost V 0 bases and J 5 bases; bases outside gene matches: 7. Germline-derived CDR1 and CDR2 are SGDLS and YYNGEE. CDR3 nucleotides: TGTGCCAGCAGCGTAGAGACAGGGTCAGGGGAGACCCAGTACTTC. It yields the protein CASSVETGSGETQYF.

The J gene is TRBJ1-4, the V gene TRBV18; D is undetermined. Germline values: CDR1 KGHSH, CDR2 LQKENI. The CDR3 spans 15 residues. The ends were cut back, 3 bases at V and 3 bases at J, with 11 bases in the middle. The CDR3 DNA sequence: TGTGCCAGCTCACCCTCGCGGGTCTCTAATGAAAAACTGTTTTTT. Translating it yields CASSPSRVSNEKLFF.

V gene TRBV25-1 combines with J gene TRBJ1-1, with D perhaps matching TRBD1 (6 bases). CDR3 size: 13 residues. Deletions cut 8 bases from V and 1 base from J, with 11 bases between. Germline loops: CDR1 MGHDK, CDR2 SYGVNS. This chain's CDR3 is CASSRGGNTEAFF. CDR3 in DNA: TGTGCCAGCTCTAGGGGGGGGAACACTGAAGCTTTCTTT.

The chain couples TRBV7-3 to TRBJ1-1; D is possibly TRBD1 (5 bases). CDR3 size: 14 residues. The V end was cut by 5 bases, the J end by 0 bases, with 10 bases between. CDR1 is SGHTA and CDR2 is FQGTGA in the germline V gene. The CDR3 DNA sequence: TGTGCCAGCAGCCGAGGGACGATGAACACTGAAGCTTTCTTT. Its protein product is CASSRGTMNTEAFF.